This T cell receptor beta chain was documented in a study of CD8 T cells in ankylosing spondylitis. Points from the study as a whole: Characteristic of ankylosing spondylitis blood, it appeared, was a TCR beta motif comprising about 8 highly homologous variants. Disease-linked clones reportedly concentrated significantly in matched ankylosing spondylitis synovial fluid. Past studies reported some motif variants in reactive arthritis synovial fluid and blood.

Trimming shortened V by 4 bases and J by 4 bases, and 17 bases separated the two germline ends. Germline assignment: CDR1 DFQATT and CDR2 SNEGSKA (reference sequence). The CDR3 contains 14 residues. As to this clonotype: The antigen remains undetermined.

Using its own MiXCR run on the 5' RACE reads, TCRdb lists one record per CDR3 protein. The sample shows more than 150,000 distinct CDR3 sequences, around 10% of them seen only once. This clonotype was obtained from a male donor with ankylosing spondylitis or in good health (not recorded which). The genes are TRBV20-1 and TRBJ2-7, with D perhaps matching TRBD1 (5 bases). Material for sequencing was blood, either unsorted or a sorted T cell fraction (not recorded which). The DNA for the CDR3 is TGCAGTGCTAAGGTCAGGGCCGGATCGTACGAGCAGTACTTC. Its translation: CSAKVRAGSYEQYF.